Listed below are T cell receptor beta chains from one sample, sequenced in a study of blood T cell repertoires in COVID-19. Sequencing was performed with immunoSEQ multiplex PCR; in TCRdb, only in-frame clones are kept and a portion is missing. The sample holds around 25,000 clones; 65% to 90% are singletons and the top ten take over 6.5%. The sample was peripheral blood. These receptors all come from a man aged 65-85 years with acute or convalescent COVID-19. The CDR3 runs from the conserved cysteine through the conserved F or W. D genes are given only for firm matches.

J	D	V	CDR3
TRBJ1-1	.	TRBV10-2	CAIKGGGEAFF
TRBJ1-1	.	TRBV6-5	CASSIQASGGEAFF
TRBJ1-3	.	TRBV11-2	CASSFGISGNTIYF
TRBJ2-1	.	TRBV7-3	CASSSIRGNEQFF
TRBJ2-1	TRBD2	TRBV9	CASSVGGSGDNEQFF
TRBJ1-2	.	TRBV29-1	CSVVRAGANYGYTF
TRBJ2-1	.	TRBV5-1	CASSRDTEGNEQFF
TRBJ1-2	TRBD1	TRBV5-1	CASSLGTGDTYGYTF
TRBJ2-2	TRBD1	TRBV18	CASSLPPGQGPRRSTGELFF
TRBJ1-1	TRBD1	TRBV7-6	CASSLGQGITGNTEAFF
TRBJ2-2	.	TRBV5-1	CASSLSPGGDTGELFF
TRBJ2-1	TRBD1	TRBV27	CASSRTGYNEQFF
TRBJ2-7	TRBD1	TRBV10-1	CASSGGGRSSYEQYF
TRBJ1-5	TRBD1	TRBV5-1	CASSPGDRNQPQHF
TRBJ2-3	TRBD2	TRBV19	CASSKVAGVATDTQYF
TRBJ2-2	TRBD1	TRBV27	CASRPTGGGELFF
TRBJ2-5	.	TRBV7-9	CASSSGVGETQYF
TRBJ1-3	.	TRBV3-1/TRBV3-2	CASSPDNSGNTIYF
TRBJ1-2	.	TRBV7-9	CASSLDSYGYTF
TRBJ2-2	TRBD1	TRBV5-4	CASSQGAGTGLDGELFF
TRBJ1-3	.	TRBV2	CATGGRGGNTIYF
TRBJ2-3	.	TRBV10-3	CAISEIVGGRADTQYF
TRBJ1-3	TRBD1	TRBV3-1/TRBV3-2	CASSPRDRAGNTIYF
TRBJ1-2	TRBD1	TRBV4-1	CASSQDQGDSGYGYTF
TRBJ1-5	.	TRBV10-3	CAISENGERSNQPQHF
TRBJ2-7	.	TRBV6-5	CASRSMASSYEQYF
TRBJ2-2	TRBD2	TRBV4-2	CASSQENEASGGPGELFF
TRBJ1-1	.	TRBV11-1	CASSLNGDTEAFF
TRBJ1-2	.	TRBV29-1	CSVASGAGYTF
TRBJ1-2	TRBD1	TRBV6-2/TRBV6-3	CASSRQGTTYGYTF
TRBJ1-2	.	TRBV5-6	CASSFSDSRYGYTF